This section outlines one T cell receptor (beta chain) sequence together with its context. The entry originates in a study of blood T cell repertoires in COVID-19. As for the study in general: Collection of acute and convalescent COVID-19 samples took place in the United States, Italy and Spain.

This CDR3 contains 15 residues. From germline, CDR1 is LNHNV and CDR2 YYDKDF (reference sequence). Trimming took 0 bases from V and 3 from J, leaving 9 bases between them. The study recruited people aged roughly 18 to 95 years across more than 20 US areas. Cohorts were assigned according to the clinical history that participants reported. The method was immunoSEQ multiplex PCR; TCRdb's version includes in-frame clones alone and lacks a portion of them. The sample records about 250,000 clones, around 84% being singletons. This clonotype was obtained from a woman between 45 and 65 years old who had been exposed to COVID-19. Sequenced input: PBMCs or T cells enriched from blood (not recorded which). The genes are TRBV15 and TRBJ1-3; D call uncertain. The CDR3 reads CATSRDPDFGNTIYF. In DNA, the CDR3 is TGTGCCACCAGCAGAGATCCCGACTTTGGAAACACCATATATTTT.